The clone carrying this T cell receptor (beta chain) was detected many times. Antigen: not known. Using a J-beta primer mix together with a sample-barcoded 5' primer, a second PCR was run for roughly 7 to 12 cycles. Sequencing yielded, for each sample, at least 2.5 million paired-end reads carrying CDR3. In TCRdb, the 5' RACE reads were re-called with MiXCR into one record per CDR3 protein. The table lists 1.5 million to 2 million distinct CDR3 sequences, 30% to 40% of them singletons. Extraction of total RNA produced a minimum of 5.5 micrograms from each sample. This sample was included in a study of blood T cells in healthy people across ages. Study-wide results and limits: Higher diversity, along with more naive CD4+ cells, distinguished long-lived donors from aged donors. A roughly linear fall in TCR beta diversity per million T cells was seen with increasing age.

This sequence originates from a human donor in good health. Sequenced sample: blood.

The CDR3 DNA is TGTGCCAGCAGCTTATTTGGTCCGGGGGGGCCGAATGAGCAGTTCTTC. It translates to CASSLFGPGGPNEQFF. This sequence joins TRBV7-3 and TRBJ2-1, with TRBD2 identical over 8 bases. This CDR3 has 16 amino acids. Germline CDR1 SGHTA, CDR2 FQGTGA. J gave up 7 bases and V 2 bases, and 10 bases lay outside the gene matches.